This T cell receptor (beta chain) was found in a study of graft-versus-host responses after intestinal transplantation. Turning to the study itself: Recipients underwent multivisceral, liver-intestinal, or isolated intestinal transplants. Recipients across the board were started on anti-thymocyte globulin induction, then kept on tacrolimus and steroids for about 3 years.

Generated by immunoSEQ multiplex PCR, the TCRdb table keeps only in-frame clones and is missing some. Here the sample spans tens of thousands of clones, about 93% being singletons. Findings and caveats of the study: GvH clones surfaced in recipient marrow, some emerging earlier in ileum or blood.

Germline V gene lookup returns CDR1 SGHDT and CDR2 YYEEEE. The V and J ends lost 0 bases and 7 bases respectively, with 13 bases between them. This CDR3 spans 14 amino acids. As to this clone: The antigen is undetermined.

The sequencing used unstimulated CD8+ T cells sorted from spleen or lymph node cells, collected before intestinal transplant. This receptor was identified in a human donor who received an intestinal transplant. V usage is TRBV5-6 and J usage is TRBJ2-5, with no clear D. CDR3 region: CASSLASNVGTQYF. CDR3 in DNA: TGTGCCAGCAGCTTGGCCTCAAATGTTGGGACCCAGTACTTC.